Below, 2 T cell receptor beta chains from the same sample are listed, as sequenced in a study of T-cell memory formation after mild COVID-19. In TCRdb, the 5' RACE reads were re-called with MiXCR into one record per CDR3 protein. The sample records 200,000 to 250,000 distinct CDR3 sequences, over 9% being singletons. The sample taken for sequencing was PBMCs or a T cell subset sorted from them (not recorded which). These receptor sequences come from a young man who had mild COVID-19 (a few samples of this study predate the infection). Cell type and time point are not known.

The rearrangement joins TRBV5-6 to TRBJ2-3; D call uncertain. Germline loops: CDR1 SGHDT, CDR2 YYEEEE. Trimming took off 1 base at V and 2 bases at J, with 11 bases between the two ends. The CDR3 totals 15 residues. CDR3 DNA: TGTGCCAGCAGCTTGCTTGGGCTTACCACAGATACGCAGTATTTT. Protein: CASSLLGLTTDTQYF.

This clonotype appeared a few times. This rearrangement joins TRBV5-1 to TRBJ2-3; perhaps TRBD1 as D (5 bases). The length of the CDR3 is 14 residues. V lost 2 bases and J 6 bases, leaving 13 bases between the germline ends. Germline values: CDR1 SGHRS, CDR2 YFSETQ. The DNA of the CDR3 is TGCGCCAGCAGCTTCGGACAACGAGGTGATACGCAGTATTTT. It translates to CASSFGQRGDTQYF.